The sequence of this T cell receptor (beta chain) was determined in a study of CD8+CD57+ T cells in acquired aplastic anemia. As for the study in general: Sorted CD4+ and CD8+ cells yielded DNA averaging around 3 ug. General study results and limits: Sharing between patients and controls was observed for about 27 CD8+ CDR3 sequences.

The CDR3 is 15 residues long. CDR1 and CDR2 (germline): LNHDA, SQIVND (reference sequence). Trimming stripped 3 bases from V and 6 bases from J, with 16 bases between. TCR beta VDJ and CDR3 were profiled, and genomic DNA was the template. TCRdb re-derived calls from the reads in MiXCR, one entry per CDR3 protein. Of 150,000 to 200,000 distinct CDR3 sequences in the sample, roughly half were seen once. Concerning this clonotype itself: Antigen unknown.

Only patients with CD8+CD57+ cell expansion on flow cytometry were chosen for sequencing. Every patient was diagnosed with severe acquired aplastic anemia. No therapy had been given to the patients at the time of blood sampling. The V call is TRBV19, the J call TRBJ2-3; D gene unclear. Sample: sorted CD4+, CD8+, or CD8+CD57+ T cells (not recorded which) from PBMCs. This clonotype originated in a human donor with aplastic anemia. As DNA, the CDR3 is TGTGCCAGTAGTATGCCAGTAATCGGCGTGGATACGCAGTATTTT. Translation: CASSMPVIGVDTQYF.